This T cell receptor beta chain was identified during a study of blood T cell repertoires in COVID-19. The V gene's germline CDR1 is SQVTM and CDR2 ANQGSEA. V lost 4 bases to trimming and J lost 1 base, with 10 bases between them. The CDR3 contains 13 residues. Produced via immunoSEQ multiplex PCR; TCRdb's table is partial and in-frame only. The sample holds fewer than 350,000 clones; 85% are singletons and the top ten take about 2.5%. Recovered Cohort 3 donors showed two negative PCRs, clearance, or symptom resolution. Sequenced sample: PBMCs or T cells enriched from blood (not recorded which). The V call is TRBV29-1, the J call TRBJ1-1; D is perhaps TRBD1 (5 bases). This TCR was recovered from a woman aged 50 to 60 who had recovered from COVID-19. The CDR3 here is CSVGLQANTEAFF. The DNA for the CDR3 is TGCAGCGTTGGATTACAGGCGAACACTGAAGCTTTCTTT.